This TCR beta chain comes out of a study of CD4+ T cells in melanoma. Study conclusions and caveats: CD8+ T cell, macrophage and B cell function reportedly correlated with neoantigen-specific CD4+ T cells. Diverse differentiation states were reported for melanoma neoantigen-specific CD4+ T cells.

The protocol was immunoSEQ multiplex PCR, while the TCRdb copy is restricted to in-frame clones and leaves out a portion. Of around 130,000 clones listed, about nine tenths are singletons. Concerning this clone itself: Its antigen is unknown. At one end, the junction sequence differs from germline, possibly due to a read error.

The sequence was obtained from a human donor with melanoma.

CDR3 sequence: CSAWRGAEVFF. Here the CDR3 DNA reads TGCAGTGCTTGGAGGGGGGCTGAAGTTTTCTTT. The V gene is TRBV20-1, the J gene TRBJ1-1, with D possibly TRBD1 on 6 matching bases. This CDR3 contains 11 residues. Germline V gives CDR1 DFQATT, CDR2 SNEGSKA (reference sequence).